A selection of T cell receptor beta chains follows, all from one sample in a study of cytotoxic CD8 clonotypes in ibrutinib-treated CLL. The protocol was immunoSEQ multiplex PCR, while the TCRdb copy is restricted to in-frame clones and leaves out a portion. Of about 180,000 clones in the sample, 70% to 85% were seen once. The sample was PBMCs, taken after 24 months of ibrutinib treatment. These receptors all stem from a human donor with chronic lymphocytic leukemia. CDR3s include the opening cysteine and the closing phenylalanine or tryptophan. The D gene is left open where the match is weak. Clone size, where shown, is once, few, many, or a class for clones that have expanded.

j_call | clone_size | d_call | v_call | cdr3_nt | cdr3_aa
TRBJ1-4 | NA | TRBD1 | TRBV5-1 | TGCGCCAGCAGCTTGGACAGGGGGGCAACTAATGAAAAACTGTTTTTT | CASSLDRGATNEKLFF
TRBJ2-7 | few | NA | TRBV27 | TGTGCCAGCAGTTTACAAACGACAGCCGCTGGCTACGAGCAGTACTTC | CASSLQTTAAGYEQYF
TRBJ2-7 | NA | NA | TRBV5-6 | TGTGCCAGCAGCCCTTGGGGAGGTTTCGAGCAGTACTTC | CASSPWGGFEQYF
TRBJ1-1 | NA | TRBD1 | TRBV5-8 | TGTGCCAGCATCCGGGGGAGGGGGCCTGTTAACACTGAAGCTTTCTTT | CASIRGRGPVNTEAFF
TRBJ1-3 | NA | NA | TRBV30 | TGTGCCTGGGCAAATTCTGGAAACACCATATATTTT | CAWANSGNTIYF
TRBJ2-5 | NA | NA | TRBV15 | TGTGCCACCAGCAGAGATACGGGGCAAGAGACCCAGTACTTC | CATSRDTGQETQYF
TRBJ2-1 | NA | TRBD1 | TRBV5-5 | TGTGCCAGCAGCCCGACAGGGAGCTCCTACAATGAGCAGTTCTTC | CASSPTGSSYNEQFF
TRBJ1-4 | NA | NA | TRBV5-6 | TGTGCCAGCAGCTTTGCAGGAGGCGAAAAACTGTTTTTT | CASSFAGGEKLFF
TRBJ2-1 | NA | NA | TRBV2 | TGTGCCAGCAGTCCATCAGCCAGTGAGCAGTTCTTC | CASSPSASEQFF
TRBJ2-2 | NA | NA | TRBV13 | TGTGCCAGCAGCTTCCGGACCGGGGAGCTGTTTTTT | CASSFRTGELFF
TRBJ1-6 | NA | NA | TRBV30 | TGTGCCTGGAGTGTACAGACCTCCTATAATTCACCCCTCCACTTT | CAWSVQTSYNSPLHF
TRBJ2-2 | NA | NA | TRBV25-1 | TGTGCCAGCCTCGACGCAGCCAGGAACACCGGGGAGCTGTTTTTT | CASLDAARNTGELFF
TRBJ1-2 | NA | TRBD1 | TRBV28 | TGTGCCAGCAGTTTAGACAGGGTCGGCCATGGCTACACCTTC | CASSLDRVGHGYTF
TRBJ2-7 | NA | NA | TRBV7-2 | TGTGCCAGCAGCTTAGTCAGACCTCCCCACGAGCAGTACTTC | CASSLVRPPHEQYF
TRBJ2-7 | NA | TRBD1 | TRBV9 | TGTGCCAGCAGCGCGGACAGGGTTTACGAGCAGTACTTC | CASSADRVYEQYF
TRBJ1-2 | NA | NA | TRBV27 | TGTGCCAGCAGTTCGAGGGATTGGGGTGGCTACACCTTC | CASSSRDWGGYTF
TRBJ1-4 | medium-sized | NA | TRBV7-9 | TGTGCCAGCAAAGGCACAACTAATGAAAAACTGTTTTTT | CASKGTTNEKLFF
TRBJ1-2 | once | NA | TRBV19 | TGTGCCAGTAGTGTATCCGGGGCTAACTATGGCTACACCTTC | CASSVSGANYGYTF
TRBJ1-2 | NA | NA | TRBV29-1 | TGCAGCGTCGGACAGCGTTATGGCTACACCTTC | CSVGQRYGYTF
TRBJ2-7 | NA | NA | TRBV27 | TGTGCCAGCAGACCCCAGGGGTACTACGAGCAGTACTTC | CASRPQGYYEQYF
TRBJ2-1 | NA | TRBD2 | TRBV6-1 | TGTGCCAGCAGTGGGACTAGCGGGGTACCCGATAGCTCCTACAATGAGCAGTTCTTC | CASSGTSGVPDSSYNEQFF
TRBJ2-5 | once | NA | TRBV2 | TGTGCCAGCAGAGCGGACGGCGGGATTTGGTACTTC | CASRADGGIWYF
TRBJ2-7 | NA | NA | TRBV18 | TGTGCCAGCTTAACACAGGGTGGGGGTCTTTACGAGCAGTACTTC | CASLTQGGGLYEQYF
TRBJ1-1 | NA | NA | TRBV5-6 | TGTGCCAGCAGCACTATAAGCACTGAAGCTTTCTTT | CASSTISTEAFF
TRBJ2-3 | NA | NA | TRBV29-1 | TGCAGCGTTGAAATCCAGGGCACAGATACGCAGTATTTT | CSVEIQGTDTQYF
TRBJ2-3 | NA | NA | TRBV18 | TGTGCCAGCTCCCTATACCCCAGAGATACGCAGTATTTT | CASSLYPRDTQYF
TRBJ1-2 | NA | NA | TRBV6-6 | TGTGCCAGCAACCTGCGGACAGACTATGGCTACACCTTC | CASNLRTDYGYTF
TRBJ1-5 | NA | NA | TRBV18 | TGTGCCAGCTCACCGGGCACTAATCAGTCCCAGCATTTT | CASSPGTNQSQHF
TRBJ2-1 | NA | TRBD2 | TRBV28 | TGTGCCAGCAGCCGGGGACTAGCGGGAGAAAATGAGCAGTTCTTC | CASSRGLAGENEQFF
TRBJ1-6 | NA | NA | TRBV2 | TGTGCCAGCAGGCCCTCGGGGAATTCACCCCTCCACTTT | CASRPSGNSPLHF
TRBJ1-5 | NA | NA | TRBV6-5 | TGTGCCAGCAGTTCTTCAGGGCGGCCCCAGCATTTT | CASSSSGRPQHF
TRBJ1-3 | NA | TRBD1 | TRBV5-4 | TGTGCCAGCAGCTCCGGGACAGTCTCTGGAAACACCATATATTTT | CASSSGTVSGNTIYF
TRBJ1-1 | NA | TRBD1 | TRBV6-6 | TGTGCCAGCCGAAAACCAACAGGGGGGACTGAAGCTTTCTTT | CASRKPTGGTEAFF
TRBJ1-4 | NA | NA | TRBV29-1 | TGCAGCGCCTCCGGGACTCCGGGGGAAAAACTGTTTTTT | CSASGTPGEKLFF
TRBJ1-2 | NA | NA | TRBV6-5 | TGTGCCACCGCGGACAGTCAAGGAGGGTACACCTTC | CATADSQGGYTF